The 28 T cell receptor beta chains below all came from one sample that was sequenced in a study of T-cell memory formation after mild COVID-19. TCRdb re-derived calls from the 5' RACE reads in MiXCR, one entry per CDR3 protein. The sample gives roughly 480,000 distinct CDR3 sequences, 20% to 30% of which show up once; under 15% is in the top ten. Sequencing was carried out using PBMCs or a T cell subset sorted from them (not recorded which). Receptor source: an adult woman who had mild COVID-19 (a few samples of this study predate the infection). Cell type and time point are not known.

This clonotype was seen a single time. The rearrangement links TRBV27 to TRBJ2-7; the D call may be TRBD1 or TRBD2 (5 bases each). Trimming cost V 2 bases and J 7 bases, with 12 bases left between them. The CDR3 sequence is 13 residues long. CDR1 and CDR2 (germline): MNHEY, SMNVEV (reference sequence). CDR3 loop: CASSLEGLGEQYF. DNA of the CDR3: TGTGCCAGCAGTTTAGAGGGGTTGGGGGAGCAGTACTTC.

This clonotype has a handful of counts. CDR3 loop: CSAREQGTYGYTF. The CDR3 nucleotides are TGCAGTGCTAGGGAACAGGGGACCTATGGCTACACCTTC. J is TRBJ1-2 and V is TRBV20-1, with 7 bases lining up with TRBD1. CDR3 length: 13 residues. Trimming cost V 3 bases and J 4 bases; bases outside gene matches: 5. The germline V gene has CDR1 DFQATT and CDR2 SNEGSKA (reference sequence).

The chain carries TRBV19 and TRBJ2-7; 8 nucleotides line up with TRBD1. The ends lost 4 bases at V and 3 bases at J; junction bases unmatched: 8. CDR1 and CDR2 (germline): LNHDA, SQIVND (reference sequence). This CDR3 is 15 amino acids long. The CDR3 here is CASSNPGQVYYEQYF. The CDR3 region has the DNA TGTGCCAGTAGTAATCCGGGACAGGTATACTACGAGCAGTACTTC.

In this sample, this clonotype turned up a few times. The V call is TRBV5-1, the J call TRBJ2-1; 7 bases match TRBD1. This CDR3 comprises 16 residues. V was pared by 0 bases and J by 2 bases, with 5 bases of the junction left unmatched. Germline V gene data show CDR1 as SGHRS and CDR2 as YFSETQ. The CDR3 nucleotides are TGCGCCAGCAGCTTGGCCGGTACAGGGGCCTACAATGAGCAGTTCTTC. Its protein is CASSLAGTGAYNEQFF.

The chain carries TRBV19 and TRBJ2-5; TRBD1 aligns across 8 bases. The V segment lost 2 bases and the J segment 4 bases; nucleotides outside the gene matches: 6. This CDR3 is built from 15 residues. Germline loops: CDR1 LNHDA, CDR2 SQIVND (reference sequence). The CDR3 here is CASSISGQGGETQYF. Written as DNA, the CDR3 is TGTGCCAGTAGTATAAGCGGACAGGGCGGAGAGACCCAGTACTTC.

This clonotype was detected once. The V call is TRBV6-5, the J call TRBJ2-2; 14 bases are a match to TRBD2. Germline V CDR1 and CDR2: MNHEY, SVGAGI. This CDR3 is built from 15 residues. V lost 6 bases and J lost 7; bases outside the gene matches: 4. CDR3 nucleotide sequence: TGTGCCAGCAGGACTAGCGGGGGGGCCGGCGGGGAGCTGTTTTTT. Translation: CASRTSGGAGGELFF.

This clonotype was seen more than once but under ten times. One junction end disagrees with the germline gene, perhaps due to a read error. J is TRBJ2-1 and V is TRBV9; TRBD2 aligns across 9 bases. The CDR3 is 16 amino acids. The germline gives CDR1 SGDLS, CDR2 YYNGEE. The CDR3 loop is CASSARGTSSDNEQFF. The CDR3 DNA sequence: TGTGCCAGCAGCGCACGCGGGACTAGCTCCGACAATGAGCAGTTCTTC.

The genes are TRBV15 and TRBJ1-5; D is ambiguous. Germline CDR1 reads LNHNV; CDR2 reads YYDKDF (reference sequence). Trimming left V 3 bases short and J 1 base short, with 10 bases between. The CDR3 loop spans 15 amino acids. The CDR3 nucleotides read TGTGCCACCAGCAGGCCCCCGATGAGCAATCAGCCCCAGCATTTT. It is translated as CATSRPPMSNQPQHF.

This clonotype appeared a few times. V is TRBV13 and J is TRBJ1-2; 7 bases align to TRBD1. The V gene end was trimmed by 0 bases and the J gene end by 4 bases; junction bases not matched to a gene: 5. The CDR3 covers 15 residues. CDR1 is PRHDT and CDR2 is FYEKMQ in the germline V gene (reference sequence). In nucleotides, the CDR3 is TGTGCCAGCAGCTTAGGGCTGGGACAGACCTATGGCTACACCTTC. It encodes CASSLGLGQTYGYTF.

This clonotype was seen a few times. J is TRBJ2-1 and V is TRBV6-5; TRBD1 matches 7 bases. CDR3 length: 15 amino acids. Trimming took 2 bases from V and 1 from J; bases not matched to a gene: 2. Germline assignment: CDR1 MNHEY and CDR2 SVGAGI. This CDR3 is CASSYRGQSYNEQFF. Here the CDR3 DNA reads TGTGCCAGCAGTTACAGGGGGCAGTCCTACAATGAGCAGTTCTTC.

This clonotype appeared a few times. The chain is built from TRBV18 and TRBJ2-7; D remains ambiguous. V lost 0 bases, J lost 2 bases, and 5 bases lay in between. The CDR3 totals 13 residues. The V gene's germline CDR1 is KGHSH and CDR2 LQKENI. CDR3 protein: CASSPPVPYEQYF. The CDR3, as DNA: TGTGCCAGCTCACCACCGGTCCCCTACGAGCAGTACTTC.

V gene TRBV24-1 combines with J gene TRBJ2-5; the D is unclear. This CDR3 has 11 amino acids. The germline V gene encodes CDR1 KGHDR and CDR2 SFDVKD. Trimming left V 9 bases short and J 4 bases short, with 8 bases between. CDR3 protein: CATGAGETQYF. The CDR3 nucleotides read TGTGCCACCGGCGCCGGAGAGACCCAGTACTTC.

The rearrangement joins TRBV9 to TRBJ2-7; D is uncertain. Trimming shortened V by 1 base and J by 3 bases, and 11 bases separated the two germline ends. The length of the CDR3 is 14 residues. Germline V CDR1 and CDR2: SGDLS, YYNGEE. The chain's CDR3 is CASSVRAGGYEQYF. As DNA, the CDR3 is TGTGCCAGCAGCGTAAGGGCAGGCGGCTACGAGCAGTACTTC.

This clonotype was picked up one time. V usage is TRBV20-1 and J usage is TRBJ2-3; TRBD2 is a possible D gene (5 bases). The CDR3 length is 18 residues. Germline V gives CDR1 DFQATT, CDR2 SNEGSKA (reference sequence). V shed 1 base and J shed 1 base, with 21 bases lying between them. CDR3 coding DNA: TGCAGTGCTAGAGGCCCGGGATCCCAAGGTAGCCGCACAGATACGCAGTATTTT. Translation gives CSARGPGSQGSRTDTQYF.

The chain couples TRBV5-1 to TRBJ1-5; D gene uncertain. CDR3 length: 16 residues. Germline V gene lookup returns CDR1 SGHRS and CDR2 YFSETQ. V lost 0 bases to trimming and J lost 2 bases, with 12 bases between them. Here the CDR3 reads CASSLGPPGGNQPQHF. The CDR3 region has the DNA TGCGCCAGCAGCTTGGGCCCGCCCGGGGGCAATCAGCCCCAGCATTTT.

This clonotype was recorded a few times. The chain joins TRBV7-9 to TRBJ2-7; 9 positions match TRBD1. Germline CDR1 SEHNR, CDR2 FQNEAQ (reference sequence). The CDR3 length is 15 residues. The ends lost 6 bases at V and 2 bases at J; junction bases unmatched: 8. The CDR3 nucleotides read TGTGCCAGCAGATCCAGGGACAGGGACCCCTACGAGCAGTACTTC. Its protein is CASRSRDRDPYEQYF.

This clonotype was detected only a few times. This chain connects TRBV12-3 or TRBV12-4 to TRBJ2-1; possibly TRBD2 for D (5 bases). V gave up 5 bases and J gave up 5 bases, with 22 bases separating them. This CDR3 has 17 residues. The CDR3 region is CASSSLYGAVVDNEQFF. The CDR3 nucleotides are TGTGCCAGCAGTAGCCTCTATGGAGCGGTAGTGGACAATGAGCAGTTCTTC.

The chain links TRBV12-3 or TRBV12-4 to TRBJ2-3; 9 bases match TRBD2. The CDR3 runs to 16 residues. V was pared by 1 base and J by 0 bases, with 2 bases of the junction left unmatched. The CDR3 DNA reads TGTGCCAGCAGTTTAGTAGCGGGGGTTAGCACAGATACGCAGTATTTT. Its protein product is CASSLVAGVSTDTQYF.

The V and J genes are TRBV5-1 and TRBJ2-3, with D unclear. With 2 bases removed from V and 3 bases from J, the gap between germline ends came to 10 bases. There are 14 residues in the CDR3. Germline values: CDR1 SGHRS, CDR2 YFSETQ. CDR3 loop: CASSLLAETDTQYF. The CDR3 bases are TGCGCCAGCAGCTTACTGGCGGAGACAGATACGCAGTATTTT.

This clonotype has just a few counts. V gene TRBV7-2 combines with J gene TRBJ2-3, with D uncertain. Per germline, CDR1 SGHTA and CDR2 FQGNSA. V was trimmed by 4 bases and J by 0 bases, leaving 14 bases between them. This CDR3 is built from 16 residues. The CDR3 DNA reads TGTGCCAGCAGCTCGATACCTCCACCTAGCACAGATACGCAGTATTTT. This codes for CASSSIPPPSTDTQYF.

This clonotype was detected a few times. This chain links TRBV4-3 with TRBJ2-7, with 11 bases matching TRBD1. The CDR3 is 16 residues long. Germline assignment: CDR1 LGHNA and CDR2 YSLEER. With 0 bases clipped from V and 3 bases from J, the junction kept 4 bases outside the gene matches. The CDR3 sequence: CASSQDWGTGGYEQYF. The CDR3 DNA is TGCGCCAGCAGCCAAGATTGGGGGACAGGGGGCTACGAGCAGTACTTC.

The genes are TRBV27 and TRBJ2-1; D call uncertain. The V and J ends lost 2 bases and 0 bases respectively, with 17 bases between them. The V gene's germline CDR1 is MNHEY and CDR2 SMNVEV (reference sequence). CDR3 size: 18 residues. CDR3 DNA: TGTGCCAGCAGTTTACGGTCCCGCTCAGCAAGCTCCTACAATGAGCAGTTCTTC. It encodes CASSLRSRSASSYNEQFF.

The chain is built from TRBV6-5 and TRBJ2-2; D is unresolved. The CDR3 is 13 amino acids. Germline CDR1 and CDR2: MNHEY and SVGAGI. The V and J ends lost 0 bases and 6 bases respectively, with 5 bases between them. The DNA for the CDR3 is TGTGCCAGCAGTTACTCGCGAGCCGGGGAGCTGTTTTTT. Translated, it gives CASSYSRAGELFF.

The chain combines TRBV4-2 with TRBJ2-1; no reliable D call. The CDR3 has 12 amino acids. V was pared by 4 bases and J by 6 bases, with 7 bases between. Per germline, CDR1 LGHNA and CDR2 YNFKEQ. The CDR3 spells CASSPLSNEQFF. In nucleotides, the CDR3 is TGTGCCAGCAGCCCACTTTCCAATGAGCAGTTCTTC.

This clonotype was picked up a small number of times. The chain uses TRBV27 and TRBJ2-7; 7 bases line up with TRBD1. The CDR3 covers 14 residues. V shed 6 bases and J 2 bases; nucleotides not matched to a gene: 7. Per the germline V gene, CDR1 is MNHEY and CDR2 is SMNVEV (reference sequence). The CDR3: CASRVGTDTYEQYF. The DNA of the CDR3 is TGTGCCAGCAGAGTCGGGACAGATACCTACGAGCAGTACTTC.

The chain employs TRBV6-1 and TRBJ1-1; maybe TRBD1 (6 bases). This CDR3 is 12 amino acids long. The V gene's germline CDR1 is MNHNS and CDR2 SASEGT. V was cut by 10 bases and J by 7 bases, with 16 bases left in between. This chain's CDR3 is CATRGLGGEAFF. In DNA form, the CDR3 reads TGTGCCACGCGGGGGCTCGGCGGTGAAGCTTTCTTT.

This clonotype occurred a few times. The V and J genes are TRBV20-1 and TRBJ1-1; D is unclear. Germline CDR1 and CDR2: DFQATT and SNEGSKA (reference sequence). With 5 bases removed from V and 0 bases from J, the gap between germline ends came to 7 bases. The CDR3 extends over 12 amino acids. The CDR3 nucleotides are TGCAGTGCTCCAGTTTTGAACACTGAAGCTTTCTTT. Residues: CSAPVLNTEAFF.

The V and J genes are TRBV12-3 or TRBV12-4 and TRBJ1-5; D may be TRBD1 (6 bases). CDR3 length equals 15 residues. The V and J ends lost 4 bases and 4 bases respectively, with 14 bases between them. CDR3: CASSWGAGRNQPQHF. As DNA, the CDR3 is TGTGCCAGCAGTTGGGGGGCTGGGAGGAATCAGCCCCAGCATTTT.